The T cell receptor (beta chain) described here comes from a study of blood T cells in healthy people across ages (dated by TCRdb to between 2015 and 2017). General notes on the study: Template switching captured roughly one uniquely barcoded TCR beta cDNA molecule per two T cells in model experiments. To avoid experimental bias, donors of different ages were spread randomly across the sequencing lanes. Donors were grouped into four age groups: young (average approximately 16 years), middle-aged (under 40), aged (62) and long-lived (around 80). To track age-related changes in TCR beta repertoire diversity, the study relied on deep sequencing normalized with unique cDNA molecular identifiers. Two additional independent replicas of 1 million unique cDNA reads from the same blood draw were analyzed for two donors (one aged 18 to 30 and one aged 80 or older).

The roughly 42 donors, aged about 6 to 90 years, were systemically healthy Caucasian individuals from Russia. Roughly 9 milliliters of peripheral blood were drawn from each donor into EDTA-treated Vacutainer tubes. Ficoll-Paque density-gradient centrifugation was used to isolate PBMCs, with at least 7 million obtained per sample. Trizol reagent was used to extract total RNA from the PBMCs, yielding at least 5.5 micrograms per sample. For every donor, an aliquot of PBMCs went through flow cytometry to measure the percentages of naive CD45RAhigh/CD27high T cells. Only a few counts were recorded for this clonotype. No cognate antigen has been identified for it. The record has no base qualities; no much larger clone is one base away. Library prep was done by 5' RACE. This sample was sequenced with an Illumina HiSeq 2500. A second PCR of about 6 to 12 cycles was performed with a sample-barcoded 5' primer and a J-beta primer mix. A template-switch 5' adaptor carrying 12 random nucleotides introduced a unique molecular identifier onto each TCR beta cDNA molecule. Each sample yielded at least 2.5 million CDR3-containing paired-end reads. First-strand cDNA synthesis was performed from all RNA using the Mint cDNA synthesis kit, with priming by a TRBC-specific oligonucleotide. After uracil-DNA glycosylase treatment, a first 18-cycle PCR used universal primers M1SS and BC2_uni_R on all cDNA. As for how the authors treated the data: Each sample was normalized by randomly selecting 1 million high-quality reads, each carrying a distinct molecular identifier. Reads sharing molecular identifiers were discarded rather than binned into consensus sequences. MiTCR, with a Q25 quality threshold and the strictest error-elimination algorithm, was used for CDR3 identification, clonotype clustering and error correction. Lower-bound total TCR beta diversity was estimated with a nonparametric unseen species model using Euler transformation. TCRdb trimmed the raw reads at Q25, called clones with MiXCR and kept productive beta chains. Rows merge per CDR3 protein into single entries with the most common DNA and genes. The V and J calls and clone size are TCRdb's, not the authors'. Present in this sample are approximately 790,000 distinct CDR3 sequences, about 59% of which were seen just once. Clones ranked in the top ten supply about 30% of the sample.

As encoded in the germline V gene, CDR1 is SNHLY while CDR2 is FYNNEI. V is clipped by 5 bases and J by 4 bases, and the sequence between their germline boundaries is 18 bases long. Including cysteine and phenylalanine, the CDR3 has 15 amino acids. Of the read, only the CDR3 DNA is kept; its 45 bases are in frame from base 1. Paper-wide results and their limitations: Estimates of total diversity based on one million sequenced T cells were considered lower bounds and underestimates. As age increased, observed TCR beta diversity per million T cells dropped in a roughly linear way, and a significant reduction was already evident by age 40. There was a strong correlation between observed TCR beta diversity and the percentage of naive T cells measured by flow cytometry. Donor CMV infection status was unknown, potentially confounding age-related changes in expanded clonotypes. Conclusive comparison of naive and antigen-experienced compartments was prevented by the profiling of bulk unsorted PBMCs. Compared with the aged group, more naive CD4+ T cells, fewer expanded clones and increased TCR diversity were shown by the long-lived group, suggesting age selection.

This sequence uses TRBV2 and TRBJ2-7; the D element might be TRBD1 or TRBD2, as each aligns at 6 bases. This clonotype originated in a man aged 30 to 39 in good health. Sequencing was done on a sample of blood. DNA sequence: TGTGCCAGCAGTTCGGACCGGGGGCGCGTATACGAGCAGTACTTC. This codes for CASSSDRGRVYEQYF.